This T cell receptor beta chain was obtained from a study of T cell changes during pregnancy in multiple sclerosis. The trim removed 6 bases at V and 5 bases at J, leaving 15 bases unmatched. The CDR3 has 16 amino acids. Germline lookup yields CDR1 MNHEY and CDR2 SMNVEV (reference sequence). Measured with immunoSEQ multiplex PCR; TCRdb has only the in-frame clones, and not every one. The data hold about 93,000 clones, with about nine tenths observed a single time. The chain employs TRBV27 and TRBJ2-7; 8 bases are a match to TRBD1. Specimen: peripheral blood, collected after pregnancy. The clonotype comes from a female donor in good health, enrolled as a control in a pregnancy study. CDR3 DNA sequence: TGTGCCAGCAGACCGGGTCGTGGACAGGGTATCCACGAGCAGTACTTC. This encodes CASRPGRGQGIHEQYF.